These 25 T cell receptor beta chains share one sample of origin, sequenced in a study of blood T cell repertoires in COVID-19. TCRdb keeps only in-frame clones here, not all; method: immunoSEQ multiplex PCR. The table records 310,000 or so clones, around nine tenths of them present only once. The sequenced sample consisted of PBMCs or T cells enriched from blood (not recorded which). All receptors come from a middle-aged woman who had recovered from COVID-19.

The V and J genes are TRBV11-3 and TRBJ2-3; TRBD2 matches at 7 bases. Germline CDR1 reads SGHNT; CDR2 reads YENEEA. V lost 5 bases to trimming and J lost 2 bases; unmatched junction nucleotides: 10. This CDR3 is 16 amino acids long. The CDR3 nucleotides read TGTGCCAGCAGCCCGCGCGGGGGAGTTAACACAGATACGCAGTATTTT. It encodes CASSPRGGVNTDTQYF.

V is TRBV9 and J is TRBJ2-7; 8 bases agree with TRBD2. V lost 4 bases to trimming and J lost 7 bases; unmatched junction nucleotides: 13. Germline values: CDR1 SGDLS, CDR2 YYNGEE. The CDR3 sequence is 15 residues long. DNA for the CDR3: TGTGCCAGCAGCCCCTTGGGAGCGGGAGCGGGGGAGCAGTACTTC. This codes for CASSPLGAGAGEQYF. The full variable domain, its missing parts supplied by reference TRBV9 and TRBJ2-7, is DSGVTQTPKHLITATGQRVTLRCSPRSGDLSVYWYQQSLDQGLQFLIQYYNGEERAKGNILERFSAQQFPDLHSELNLSSLELGDSALYFCASSPLGAGAGEQYFGPGTRLTVT.

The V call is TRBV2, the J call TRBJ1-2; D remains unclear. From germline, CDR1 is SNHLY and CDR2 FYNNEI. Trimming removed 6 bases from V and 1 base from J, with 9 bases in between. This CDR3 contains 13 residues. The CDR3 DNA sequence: TGTGCCAGCAGGGTGGCAGTTAACTATGGCTACACCTTC. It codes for CASRVAVNYGYTF.

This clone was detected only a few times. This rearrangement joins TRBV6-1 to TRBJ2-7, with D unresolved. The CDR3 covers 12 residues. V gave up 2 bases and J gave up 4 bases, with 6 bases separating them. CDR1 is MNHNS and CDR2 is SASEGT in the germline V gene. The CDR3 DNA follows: TGTGCCAGCAGTGAAAGCTGGTACGAGCAGTACTTC. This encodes CASSESWYEQYF.

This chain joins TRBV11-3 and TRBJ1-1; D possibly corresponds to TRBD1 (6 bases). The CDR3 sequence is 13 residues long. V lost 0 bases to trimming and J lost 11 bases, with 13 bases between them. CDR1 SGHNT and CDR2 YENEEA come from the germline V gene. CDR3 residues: CASSLDPQGPAFF. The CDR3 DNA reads TGTGCCAGCAGCTTAGATCCCCAGGGGCCCGCTTTCTTT.

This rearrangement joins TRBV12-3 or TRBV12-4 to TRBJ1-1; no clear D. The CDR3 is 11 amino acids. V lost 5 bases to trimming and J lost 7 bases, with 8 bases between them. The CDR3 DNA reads TGTGCCAGCAGTCTCACAGATGAAGCTTTCTTT. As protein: CASSLTDEAFF.

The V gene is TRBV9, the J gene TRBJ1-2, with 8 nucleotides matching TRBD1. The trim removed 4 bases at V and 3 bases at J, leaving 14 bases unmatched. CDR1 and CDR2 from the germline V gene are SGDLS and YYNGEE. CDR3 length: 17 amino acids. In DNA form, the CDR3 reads TGTGCCAGCAGCACCGATCCAGGGGGCGCCCGGGACTATGGCTACACCTTC. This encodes CASSTDPGGARDYGYTF. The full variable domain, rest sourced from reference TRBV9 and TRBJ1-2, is DSGVTQTPKHLITATGQRVTLRCSPRSGDLSVYWYQQSLDQGLQFLIQYYNGEERAKGNILERFSAQQFPDLHSELNLSSLELGDSALYFCASSTDPGGARDYGYTFGSGTRLTVV.

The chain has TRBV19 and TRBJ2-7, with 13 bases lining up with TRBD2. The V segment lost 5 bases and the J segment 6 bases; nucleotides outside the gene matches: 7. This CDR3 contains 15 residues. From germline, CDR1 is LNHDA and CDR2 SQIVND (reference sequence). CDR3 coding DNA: TGTGCCAGTAGTCCTTGGACTAGCGGGAGAGGCGAGCAGTACTTC. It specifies CASSPWTSGRGEQYF.

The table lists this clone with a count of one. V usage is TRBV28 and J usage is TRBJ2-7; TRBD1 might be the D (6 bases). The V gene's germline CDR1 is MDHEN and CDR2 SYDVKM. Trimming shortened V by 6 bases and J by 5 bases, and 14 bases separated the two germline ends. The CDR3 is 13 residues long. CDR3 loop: CASRSTGFDEQYF. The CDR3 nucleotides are TGTGCCAGCAGATCCACAGGGTTCGACGAGCAGTACTTC.

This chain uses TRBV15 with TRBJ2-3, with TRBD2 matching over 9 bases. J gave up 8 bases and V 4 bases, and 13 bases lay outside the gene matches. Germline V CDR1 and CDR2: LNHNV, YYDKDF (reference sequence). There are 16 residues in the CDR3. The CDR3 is CATSTRARAGGGTQYF. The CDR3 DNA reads TGTGCCACCAGCACTAGGGCGCGAGCGGGAGGCGGTACGCAGTATTTT.

The CDR3 protein is CAWSVGGVGYTF. The CDR3 nucleotides read TGTGCCTGGAGTGTCGGTGGAGTTGGCTACACCTTC. V usage is TRBV30 and J usage is TRBJ1-2; D is undetermined. Looked up from germline, CDR1 is GTSNPN and CDR2 is SVGIG (reference sequence). The CDR3 runs to 12 residues. Trimming took 0 bases from V and 7 from J, leaving 9 bases between them.

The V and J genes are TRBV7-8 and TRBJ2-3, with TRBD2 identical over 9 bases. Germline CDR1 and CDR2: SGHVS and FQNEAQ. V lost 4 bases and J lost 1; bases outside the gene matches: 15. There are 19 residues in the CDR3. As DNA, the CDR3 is TGTGCCAGCAGCTCGCCTTTTAGCGGGGGAGGTGGGGGCACAGATACGCAGTATTTT. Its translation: CASSSPFSGGGGGTDTQYF.

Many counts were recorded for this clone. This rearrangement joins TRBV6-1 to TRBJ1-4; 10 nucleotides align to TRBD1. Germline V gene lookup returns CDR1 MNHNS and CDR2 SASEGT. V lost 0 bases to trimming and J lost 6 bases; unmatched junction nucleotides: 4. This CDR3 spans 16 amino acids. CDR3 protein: CASSEAWGTGDEKLFF. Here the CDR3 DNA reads TGTGCCAGCAGTGAAGCTTGGGGGACAGGGGATGAAAAACTGTTTTTT.

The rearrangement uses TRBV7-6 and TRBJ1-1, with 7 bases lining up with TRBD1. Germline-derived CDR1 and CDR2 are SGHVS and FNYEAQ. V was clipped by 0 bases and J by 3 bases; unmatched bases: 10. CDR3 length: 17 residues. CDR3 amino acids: CASSLAVYRGSDTEAFF. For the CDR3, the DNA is TGTGCCAGCAGCTTAGCCGTTTACAGGGGCTCCGACACTGAAGCTTTCTTT.

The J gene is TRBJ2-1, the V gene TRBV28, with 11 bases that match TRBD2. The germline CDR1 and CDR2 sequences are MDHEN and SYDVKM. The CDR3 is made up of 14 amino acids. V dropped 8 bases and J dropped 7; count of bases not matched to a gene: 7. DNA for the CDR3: TGTGCCAGCGGTACTAGCGGGAGTATTAATGAGCAGTTCTTC. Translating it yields CASGTSGSINEQFF.

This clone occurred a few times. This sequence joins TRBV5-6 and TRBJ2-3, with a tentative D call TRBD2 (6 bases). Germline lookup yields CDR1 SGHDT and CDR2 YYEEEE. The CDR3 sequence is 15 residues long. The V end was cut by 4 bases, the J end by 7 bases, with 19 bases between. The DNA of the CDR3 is TGTGCCAGCAGCGGTGGGACGGCCGGGGGAAATACGCAGTATTTT. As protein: CASSGGTAGGNTQYF.

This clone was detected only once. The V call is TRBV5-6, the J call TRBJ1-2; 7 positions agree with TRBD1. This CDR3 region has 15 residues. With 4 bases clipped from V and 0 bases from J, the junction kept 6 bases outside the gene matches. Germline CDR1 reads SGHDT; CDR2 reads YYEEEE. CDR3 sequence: CASSLGQASNYGYTF. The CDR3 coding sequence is TGTGCCAGCAGCCTAGGACAGGCTTCTAACTATGGCTACACCTTC.

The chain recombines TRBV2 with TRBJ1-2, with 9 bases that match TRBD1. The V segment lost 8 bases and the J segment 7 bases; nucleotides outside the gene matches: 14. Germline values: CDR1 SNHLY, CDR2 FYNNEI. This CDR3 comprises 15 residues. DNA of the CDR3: TGTGCCAGCTCCCCGGGACAGGGAGACCTCTTTGGCTACACCTTC. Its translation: CASSPGQGDLFGYTF.

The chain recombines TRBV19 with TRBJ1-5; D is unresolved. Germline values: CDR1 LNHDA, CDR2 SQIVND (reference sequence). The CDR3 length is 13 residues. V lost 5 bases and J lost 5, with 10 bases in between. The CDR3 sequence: CASSLRDDQPQHF. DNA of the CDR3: TGTGCCAGTAGTTTGCGGGATGATCAGCCCCAGCATTTT. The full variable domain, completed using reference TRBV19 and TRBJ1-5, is DGGITQSPKYLFRKEGQNVTLSCEQNLNHDAMYWYRQDPGQGLRLIYYSQIVNDFQKGDIAEGYSVSREKKESFPLTVTSAQKNPTAFYLCASSLRDDQPQHFGDGTRLSIL.

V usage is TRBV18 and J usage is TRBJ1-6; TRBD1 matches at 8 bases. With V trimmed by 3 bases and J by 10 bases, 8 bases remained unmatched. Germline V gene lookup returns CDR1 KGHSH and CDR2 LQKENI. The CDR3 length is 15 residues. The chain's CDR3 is CASSPWQGAGSPLHF. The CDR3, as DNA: TGTGCCAGCTCACCGTGGCAGGGGGCTGGCTCACCCCTCCACTTT. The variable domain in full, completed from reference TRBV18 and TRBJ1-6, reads NAGVMQNPRHLVRRRGQEARLRCSPMKGHSHVYWYRQLPEEGLKFMVYLQKENIIDESGMPKERFSAEFPKEGPSILRIQQVVRGDSAAYFCASSPWQGAGSPLHFGNGTRLTVT.

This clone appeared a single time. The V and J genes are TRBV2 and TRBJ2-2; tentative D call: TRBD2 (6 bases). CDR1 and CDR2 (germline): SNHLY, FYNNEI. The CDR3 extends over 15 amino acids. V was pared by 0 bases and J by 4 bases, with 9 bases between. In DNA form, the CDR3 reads TGTGCCAGCAGTGAAGCGAGGCGGGGCACCGGGGAGCTGTTTTTT. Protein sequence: CASSEARRGTGELFF.

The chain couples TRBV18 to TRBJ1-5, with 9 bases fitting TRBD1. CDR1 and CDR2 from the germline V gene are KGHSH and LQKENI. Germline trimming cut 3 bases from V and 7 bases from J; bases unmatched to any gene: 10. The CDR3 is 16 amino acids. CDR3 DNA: TGTGCCAGCTCACCGGGGCCGGGACAGGGAGGACAGCCCCAGCATTTT. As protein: CASSPGPGQGGQPQHF.

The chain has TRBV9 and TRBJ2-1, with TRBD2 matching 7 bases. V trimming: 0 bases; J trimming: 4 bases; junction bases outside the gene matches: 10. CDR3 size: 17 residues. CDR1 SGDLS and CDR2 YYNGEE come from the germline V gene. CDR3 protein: CASSVGGIAGDYNEQFF. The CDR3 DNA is TGTGCCAGCAGCGTAGGGGGAATCGCGGGGGATTACAATGAGCAGTTCTTC.

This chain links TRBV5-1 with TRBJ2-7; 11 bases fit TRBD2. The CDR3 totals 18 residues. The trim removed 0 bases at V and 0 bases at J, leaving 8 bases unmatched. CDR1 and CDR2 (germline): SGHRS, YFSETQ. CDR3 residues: CASSLELAGGPSSYEQYF. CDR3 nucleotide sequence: TGCGCCAGCAGCTTGGAGTTAGCGGGAGGGCCCAGCTCCTACGAGCAGTACTTC.

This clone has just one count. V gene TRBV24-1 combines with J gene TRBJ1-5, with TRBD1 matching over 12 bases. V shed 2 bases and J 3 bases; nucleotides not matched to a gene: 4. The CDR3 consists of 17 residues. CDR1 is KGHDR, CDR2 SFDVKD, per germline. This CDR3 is CATSDWGQGADNQPQHF. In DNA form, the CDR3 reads TGTGCCACCAGTGATTGGGGACAGGGGGCTGACAATCAGCCCCAGCATTTT.